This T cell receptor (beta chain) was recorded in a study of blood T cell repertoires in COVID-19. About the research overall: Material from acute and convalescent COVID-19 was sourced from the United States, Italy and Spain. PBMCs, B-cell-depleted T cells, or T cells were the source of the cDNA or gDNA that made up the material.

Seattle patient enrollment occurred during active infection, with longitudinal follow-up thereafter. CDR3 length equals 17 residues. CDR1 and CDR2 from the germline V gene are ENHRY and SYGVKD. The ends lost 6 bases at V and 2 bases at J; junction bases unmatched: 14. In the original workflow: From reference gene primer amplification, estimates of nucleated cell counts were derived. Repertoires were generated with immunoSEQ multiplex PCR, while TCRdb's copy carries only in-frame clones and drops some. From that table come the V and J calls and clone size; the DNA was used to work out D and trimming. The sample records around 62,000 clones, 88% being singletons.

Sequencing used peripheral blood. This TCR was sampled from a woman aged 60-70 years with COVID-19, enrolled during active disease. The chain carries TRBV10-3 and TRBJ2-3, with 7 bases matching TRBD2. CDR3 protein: CAISQRRTRDYTDTQYF. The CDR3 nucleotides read TGTGCCATCAGCCAAAGGAGGACTAGGGACTACACAGATACGCAGTATTTT.